This passage covers 2 T cell receptor beta chains from one sample sequenced in a study of STAT3 mutations in large granular lymphocyte leukemia. The protocol was immunoSEQ multiplex PCR, while the TCRdb copy is restricted to in-frame clones and leaves out a portion. The sample includes about 39,000 clones, around 80% of them seen just once. What these receptors recognize is not known. Study-wide points: Every T-LGLL patient had at least one immunodominant TCRbeta clonotype.

Sequenced material: PBMCs. These receptors all stem from a human donor with T large granular lymphocyte leukemia. Some clones in this sample may be carry-over from other donors' samples.

V is TRBV6-5 and J is TRBJ1-2; 8 bases match TRBD1. The V gene end was trimmed by 5 bases and the J gene end by 2 bases; junction bases not matched to a gene: 1. This CDR3 region has 13 residues. From germline, CDR1 is MNHEY and CDR2 SVGAGI. CDR3 amino acids: CASSPGGNYGYTF. The CDR3 DNA sequence: TGTGCCAGCAGTCCAGGGGGCAACTATGGCTACACCTTC.

V usage is TRBV18 and J usage is TRBJ1-3; D unresolved. Germline loops: CDR1 KGHSH, CDR2 LQKENI. The length of the CDR3 is 14 residues. V shed 3 bases and J shed 4 bases, with 10 bases lying between them. CDR3 protein: CASSPKGGGNTIYF. CDR3 in DNA: TGTGCCAGCTCACCTAAGGGTGGCGGAAACACCATATATTTT.